These T cell receptor beta chains were read from a single sample in a study of blood T cells in healthy people across ages. TCRdb fed the 5' RACE reads into MiXCR, producing one record per CDR3 protein. This sample has 850,000 to 1,000,000 distinct CDR3 sequences, with roughly 51% found just once. Sequencing was carried out using blood. The receptors were gathered from a woman aged 60-75 years in good health. The CDR3 runs from the conserved cysteine through the conserved F or W. A D gene is named only where the DNA matches it firmly. Size values are once, few and many counts, or a class for expanded clones, and some rows have none.

v_call	d_call	j_call	clone_size	cdr3_aa	cdr3_nt
TRBV24-1	TRBD2	TRBJ2-3	.	CATSDPTWTSGTTDTQYF	TGTGCCACCAGTGACCCTACTTGGACTAGCGGAACCACAGATACGCAGTATTTT
TRBV14	TRBD2	TRBJ2-3	.	CASSQRTGTSGTDTQYF	TGTGCCAGCAGCCAAAGAACCGGGACTAGCGGCACAGATACGCAGTATTTT
TRBV10-3	.	TRBJ1-1	.	CAISESQGRNTEAFF	TGTGCCATCAGTGAGTCTCAGGGTCGGAACACTGAAGCTTTCTTT
TRBV7-9	.	TRBJ1-2	few	CASSPSHEGYTF	TGTGCCAGCAGCCCAAGTCACGAGGGCTACACCTTC
TRBV6-5	.	TRBJ1-2	.	CASFQGAYGYTF	TGTGCCAGCTTCCAGGGCGCTTATGGCTACACCTTC
TRBV12-3/TRBV12-4	TRBD1	TRBJ2-5	many	CASTPDRGKETQYF	TGTGCCAGCACCCCTGACAGGGGGAAGGAGACCCAGTACTTC
TRBV3-1	.	TRBJ2-5	.	CASSQDSATVKTQYF	TGTGCCAGCAGCCAAGATTCTGCGACAGTGAAGACCCAGTACTTC
TRBV9	.	TRBJ2-7	.	CASSPGTSWDYEQYF	TGTGCCAGCAGCCCAGGCACTAGCTGGGATTACGAGCAGTACTTC
TRBV3-1	.	TRBJ2-6	.	CASSPTGVDVLTF	TGTGCCAGCAGCCCCACGGGTGTAGACGTCCTGACTTTC
TRBV27	.	TRBJ1-2	.	CASSFGLLGYGYTF	TGTGCTAGCAGTTTTGGGCTCCTAGGCTATGGCTACACCTTC
TRBV7-2	.	TRBJ2-5	.	CASSLRLVYGEQYF	TGTGCCAGCAGCTTAAGGCTAGTTTACGGGGAGCAGTACTTC
TRBV20-1	TRBD2	TRBJ2-1	.	CSARDPGLAGEQFF	TGCAGTGCTAGAGACCCGGGACTAGCAGGAGAGCAGTTCTTC
TRBV10-3	TRBD2	TRBJ2-3	.	CAIRRISGSDTDTQYF	TGTGCCATCAGGCGGATTAGCGGGAGTGATACAGATACGCAGTATTTT
TRBV5-1	TRBD1	TRBJ2-5	.	CASSFGTGAKETQYF	TGCGCCAGCAGCTTTGGCACAGGGGCTAAAGAGACCCAGTACTTC
TRBV20-1	.	TRBJ2-3	.	CSAPSAPAAAQYF	TGCAGTGCCCCCTCCGCTCCGGCAGCCGCGCAGTATTTT
TRBV2	TRBD2	TRBJ2-7	few	CASCSGTTYEQYF	TGTGCCAGCTGTAGCGGGACAACCTACGAGCAGTACTTC
TRBV5-1	.	TRBJ1-4	.	CASSLLSGLSNEKLFF	TGCGCCAGCAGCTTGTTATCCGGGTTATCTAATGAAAAACTGTTTTTT
TRBV6-1	.	TRBJ1-6	.	CASSLRQSRSYNSPLHF	TGTGCCAGCAGCCTCCGACAGTCCCGCTCCTATAATTCACCCCTCCACTTT
TRBV7-2	TRBD1	TRBJ2-3	.	CASSLGVTGYRTDTQYF	TGTGCCAGCAGCTTAGGTGTGACAGGGTATCGCACAGATACGCAGTATTTT
TRBV28	.	TRBJ2-6	.	CASSFVPQRLSSGANVLTF	TGTGCCAGCAGTTTCGTCCCACAGAGACTGAGCTCTGGGGCCAACGTCCTGACTTTC
TRBV30	.	TRBJ2-7	once	CAWSSGRAYEQYF	TGTGCCTGGAGTTCGGGCAGGGCCTACGAGCAGTACTTC
TRBV20-1	TRBD2	TRBJ2-5	few	CSAAPSGRVETQYF	TGCAGTGCTGCCCCTAGCGGGAGGGTGGAGACCCAGTACTTC
TRBV20-1	.	TRBJ2-3	many	CSARSLGGNTDTQYF	TGCAGTGCGCGTTCCCTGGGAGGAAACACAGATACGCAGTATTTT
TRBV29-1	TRBD1	TRBJ2-5	.	CSHDRDRGETQYF	TGCAGCCATGACCGGGACAGGGGGGAGACCCAGTACTTC
TRBV24-1	TRBD1	TRBJ2-3	.	CATSDTGTGLRRESLTDTQYF	TGTGCCACCAGTGACACCGGGACAGGGCTCAGGCGGGAGAGCCTCACAGATACGCAGTATTTT
TRBV6-2/TRBV6-3	.	TRBJ2-5	.	CASSYGVLETQYF	TGTGCCAGCAGTTACGGCGTTCTAGAGACCCAGTACTTC
TRBV5-1	.	TRBJ2-5	few	CASSSGLYRETQYF	TGCGCCAGCAGCTCGGGGTTGTACCGAGAGACCCAGTACTTC
TRBV4-3	.	TRBJ2-7	.	CASSLTMGGREQYF	TGCGCCAGCAGTCTCACCATGGGGGGTCGCGAGCAGTACTTC
TRBV13	.	TRBJ2-7	many	CASSFTGDEQYF	TGTGCCAGCAGCTTCACGGGGGACGAGCAGTACTTC
TRBV27	TRBD1	TRBJ2-7	few	CASSFTGVRQEQYF	TGTGCCAGCAGTTTTACAGGGGTTAGACAGGAGCAGTACTTC
TRBV7-2	.	TRBJ2-3	.	CASSLAVLDTQYF	TGTGCCAGCAGCTTAGCGGTATTAGATACGCAGTATTTT
TRBV12-5	TRBD2	TRBJ2-5	many	CASALAGVVGETQYF	TGTGCTAGTGCACTAGCGGGAGTCGTAGGGGAGACCCAGTACTTC
TRBV30	.	TRBJ1-1	.	CARLHRGKGEAFF	TGTGCCAGACTTCATCGGGGCAAGGGTGAAGCTTTCTTT
TRBV20-1	.	TRBJ1-1	.	CSARRQNTEAFF	TGCAGTGCTAGACGACAGAACACTGAAGCTTTCTTT
TRBV3-1	TRBD2	TRBJ2-1	.	CASSQAGGEQFF	TGTGCCAGCAGCCAAGCGGGAGGAGAGCAGTTCTTC
TRBV30	.	TRBJ2-3	many	CAWSVGHRDTQYF	TGTGCCTGGAGTGTCGGCCACAGGGATACGCAGTATTTT
TRBV4-1	.	TRBJ2-3	few	CASSQEGGQNPPPTYTQYF	TGCGCCAGCAGCCAAGAGGGGGGACAAAACCCACCACCTACCTATACGCAGTATTTT
TRBV5-5	.	TRBJ1-1	few	CASSLGVFGGGTEAFF	TGTGCCAGCAGCTTGGGGGTATTCGGTGGTGGCACTGAAGCTTTCTTT